This TCR beta chain was observed in a study of blood T cell repertoires in COVID-19. Study as a whole: Researchers got acute and convalescent COVID-19 samples from the United States, Italy and Spain. T cells, B-cell-depleted T cells, or PBMCs supplied cDNA or gDNA.

Repertoires were generated with immunoSEQ multiplex PCR, while TCRdb's copy carries only in-frame clones and drops some. This table has about 110,000 clones, 89% appearing once. J lost 0 bases, V lost 0 bases, and 4 bases had no gene match. The CDR3 loop spans 16 amino acids. The V gene's germline CDR1 is KGHSH and CDR2 LQKENI. This chain joins TRBV18 and TRBJ2-7, with TRBD2 matching 8 bases. Input material: peripheral blood. The sequence was collected from a man aged 35 to 55 with active or convalescent COVID-19. The CDR3: CASSPPSGSVSYEQYF. In DNA form, the CDR3 reads TGTGCCAGCTCACCACCAAGCGGGAGTGTCTCCTACGAGCAGTACTTC.